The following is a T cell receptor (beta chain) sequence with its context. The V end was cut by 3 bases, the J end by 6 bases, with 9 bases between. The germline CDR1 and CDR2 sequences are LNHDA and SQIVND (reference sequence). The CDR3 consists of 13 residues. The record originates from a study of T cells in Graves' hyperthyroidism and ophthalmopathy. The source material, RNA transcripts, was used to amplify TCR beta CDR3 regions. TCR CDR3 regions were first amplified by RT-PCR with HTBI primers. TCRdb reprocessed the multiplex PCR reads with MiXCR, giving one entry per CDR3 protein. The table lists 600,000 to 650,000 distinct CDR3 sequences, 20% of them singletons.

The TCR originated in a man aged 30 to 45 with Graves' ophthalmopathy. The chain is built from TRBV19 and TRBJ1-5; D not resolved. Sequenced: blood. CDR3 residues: CASSIGRFQPQHF. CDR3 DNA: TGTGCCAGTAGTATTGGGAGGTTTCAGCCCCAGCATTTT.